The table lists the clone carrying this TCR beta chain with a count of one. This table comes from immunoSEQ multiplex PCR, and its TCRdb copy is limited to in-frame clones, with some not included. Counted here are roughly 100,000 clones, approximately 91% occurring once; the ten biggest clones make up roughly 5.3%. This sample stems from a study of blood T cell repertoires in COVID-19. Germline V gives CDR1 SGHVS, CDR2 FQNEAQ. Trimming shortened V by 4 bases and J by 4 bases, and 14 bases separated the two germline ends. The CDR3 contains 14 residues. This clonotype was obtained from a human donor in a cohort sampled during active COVID-19. The sequencing input was peripheral blood. The rearrangement joins TRBV7-8 to TRBJ2-7; D is possibly TRBD2 (6 bases). The CDR3 here is CASSSQGGWYEQYF. CDR3 in DNA: TGTGCCAGCAGCTCTCAAGGAGGGTGGTACGAGCAGTACTTC.